Presented here are 17 T cell receptor beta chains from one specimen sequenced in a study of CD8+CD57+ T cells in acquired aplastic anemia. CDR3 and TCR beta VDJ profiling relied on genomic DNA as the template. TCRdb used MiXCR to reprocess the reads, holding one entry per CDR3 protein. This sample has about 270,000 distinct CDR3 sequences, with 82% found just once. Patients selected for sequencing had displayed CD8+CD57+ cell expansion by flow cytometry. Sequencing was carried out using sorted CD4+, CD8+, or CD8+CD57+ T cells (not recorded which) from PBMCs. These receptors all come from a human donor with aplastic anemia.

This clonotype was seen a few times. The chain employs TRBV15 and TRBJ2-7, with no clear D. This CDR3 is 13 amino acids long. V lost 0 bases and J lost 3, with 6 bases in between. CDR1 and CDR2 (germline): LNHNV, YYDKDF (reference sequence). CDR3 DNA sequence: TGTGCCACCAGCAGAGATCCGGGCTACGAGCAGTACTTC. It is translated as CATSRDPGYEQYF.

Of note for this clonotype: The conserved closing phenylalanine or tryptophan is absent in this CDR3, likely reflecting a read error. The limits of the CDR3 on the DNA are not certain, so only TCRdb's listed CDR3 is given. The J gene is TRBJ1-2, the V gene TRBV7-3; the DNA was not compared with TRBD1, the D call given in the table. Termini included, the CDR3 measures 13 amino acids. In germline, CDR1 is SGHTA, CDR2 FQGTGA. The CDR3 loop reads CASSRPGGGRDEA.

With respect to this clonotype: One end of the junction is discordant with germline, which a read error may explain. The rearrangement links TRBV7-9 to TRBJ1-5; no firm D call. CDR1 is SEHNR, CDR2 FQNEAQ, per germline (reference sequence). This CDR3 contains 14 residues. CDR3 bases: TGTGCCAGCAGCTCATCGTCCAGCTCACTCAGTAATCAGTTT. Its translation is CASSSSSSSLSNQF. The whole variable domain, filled in from reference TRBV7-9 and TRBJ1-5, reads DTGVSQNPRHKITKRGQNVTFRCDPISEHNRLYWYRQTLGQGPEFLTYFQNEAQLEKSRLLSDRFSAERPKGSFSTLEIQRTEQGDSAMYLCASSSSSSSLSNQFGDGTRLSIL.

The chain joins TRBV7-6 to TRBJ2-7; 7 bases agree with TRBD2. Germline CDR1 and CDR2: SGHVS and FNYEAQ. The CDR3 is 15 amino acids. V shed 3 bases, J shed 12 bases, and the junction held 17 bases outside the gene matches. CDR3 in DNA: TGTGCCAGCAGCTTCGGGAGGAATGAGGACTACGAGGGGTACGTC. This translates into CASSFGRNEDYEGYV.

The chain carries TRBV20-1 and TRBJ2-1; TRBD1 or TRBD2 may be the D gene (5 bases each). The CDR3 is made up of 15 amino acids. CDR1 DFQATT and CDR2 SNEGSKA come from the germline V gene (reference sequence). V was shortened by 2 bases and J by 4 bases, with 15 bases between the two germline ends. The CDR3 here is CSARTRGELYNEQFF. The DNA for the CDR3 is TGCAGTGCTAGAACTCGGGGCGAACTGTACAATGAGCAGTTCTTC.

V and J are TRBV5-1 and TRBJ2-3, with a possible D match to TRBD1 (6 bases). V was cut by 1 base and J by 5 bases, with 14 bases left in between. The CDR3 length is 15 residues. Germline CDR1 is SGHRS and CDR2 is YFSETQ. CDR3 loop: CASSLSLGGQDTQYF. The CDR3 DNA sequence: TGCGCCAGCAGCTTGTCATTAGGGGGACAAGATACGCAGTATTTT.

V and J are TRBV7-9 and TRBJ1-2; D gene uncertain. The CDR3 is 16 residues long. The V end lost 1 base, the J end lost 11 bases, and 23 bases lay between the germline ends. Germline-derived CDR1 and CDR2 are SEHNR and FQNEAQ (reference sequence). CDR3 DNA sequence: TGTGCCAGCAGCTTAGTACCCGGGGAGCTGGTTTTTGGATACACCTTC. Translation: CASSLVPGELVFGYTF.

The chain couples TRBV7-8 to TRBJ2-1; 7 bases match TRBD2. The length of the CDR3 is 15 residues. Trimming took 3 bases from V and 16 from J; bases not matched to a gene: 18. Germline V gene sequence: CDR1 SGHVS, CDR2 FQNEAQ. In nucleotides, the CDR3 is TGTGCCAGCAGCTTGACGGGAGGTACCTATACGCAGTATTTCTTC. It is translated as CASSLTGGTYTQYFF. The full variable domain, rest sourced from reference TRBV7-8 and TRBJ2-1, is GAGVSQSPRYKVAKRGQDVALRCDPISGHVSLFWYQQALGQGPEFLTYFQNEAQLDKSGLPSDRFFAERPEGSVSTLKIQRTQQEDSAVYLCASSLTGGTYTQYFFGPGTRLTVL.

The rearrangement joins TRBV2 to TRBJ2-7, with 7 bases matching TRBD2. The length of the CDR3 is 15 residues. CDR1 and CDR2 from the germline V gene are SNHLY and FYNNEI. With 6 bases clipped from V and 7 bases from J, the junction kept 15 bases outside the gene matches. Written as DNA, the CDR3 is TGTGCCAGCAGGTCTGGCGGGAGCCTGCCCCAGGAGCAGTACTTC. Translation: CASRSGGSLPQEQYF.

The V gene is TRBV9, the J gene TRBJ2-2; D remains ambiguous. Germline lookup yields CDR1 SGDLS and CDR2 YYNGEE. With 3 bases removed from V and 14 bases from J, the gap between germline ends came to 23 bases. The CDR3 runs 15 residues. This chain's CDR3 is CASSGLSGKQYFLFF. The DNA of the CDR3 is TGTGCCAGCAGCGGATTGTCAGGTAAGCAGTATTTTCTGTTTTTT.

V is TRBV9 and J is TRBJ1-6; D is unclear. The CDR3 has 16 residues. Germline loops: CDR1 SGDLS, CDR2 YYNGEE. Trimming pared 7 bases from V and 12 bases from J, leaving 26 bases between. The CDR3 sequence: CASGGAGNIQYLPLHF. The CDR3 DNA follows: TGTGCCAGCGGAGGAGCTGGGAACATTCAGTACTTACCCCTCCACTTT.

V usage is TRBV7-8 and J usage is TRBJ2-2, with D perhaps TRBD1 (6 bases). CDR1 is SGHVS and CDR2 is FQNEAQ in the germline V gene. This CDR3 is 18 amino acids long. The ends were cut back, 5 bases at V and 6 bases at J, with 25 bases in the middle. This CDR3 reads CASSLDPHGTSLSGELFF. As DNA, the CDR3 is TGTGCCAGCAGCCTAGATCCACACGGGACATCGCTCTCCGGGGAGCTGTTTTTT.

J is TRBJ2-1 and V is TRBV10-3; D possibly corresponds to TRBD2 (5 bases). This CDR3 is 17 amino acids long. CDR1 ENHRY and CDR2 SYGVKD come from the germline V gene. Trimming stripped 3 bases from V and 9 bases from J, with 24 bases between. In DNA form, the CDR3 reads TGTGCCATCAGTGACGGGGTTTTGCGGGCCGGGATACCTGAGCAGTTCTTC. This gives the protein CAISDGVLRAGIPEQFF.

Notes on this clonotype: Lacking the conserved final phenylalanine or tryptophan, this CDR3 likely reflects a read error. The DNA is left out, because the CDR3 cannot be placed on it with certainty; the CDR3 is given as TCRdb lists it. This sequence joins TRBV2 and TRBJ2-5; TRBD1, the table's D call, lacks a check against the DNA. The germline gives CDR1 SNHLY, CDR2 FYNNEI. The CDR3 spans 15 residues, counting both ends. CDR3 loop: CASGDEGTGGQSLDL.

The chain links TRBV7-9 to TRBJ2-2; D is perhaps TRBD1 or TRBD2 (6 bases each). Trimming pared 1 base from V and 17 bases from J, leaving 23 bases between. The CDR3 is made up of 15 amino acids. Germline-derived CDR1 and CDR2 are SEHNR and FQNEAQ (reference sequence). This chain's CDR3 is CASSLEAGYGGNVFF. Written as DNA, the CDR3 is TGTGCCAGCAGCTTAGAGGCTGGCTACGGGGGCAACGTCTTTTTT.

This clonotype was picked up many times. The gene calls are TRBV28 and TRBJ1-5, with a tentative D call TRBD1 (5 bases). Trimming stripped 4 bases from V and 3 bases from J, with 13 bases between. The CDR3 has 15 residues. CDR1 MDHEN and CDR2 SYDVKM come from the germline V gene. CDR3 in DNA: TGTGCCAGCAGTTCCGGACAACCGATCAATCAGCCCCAGCATTTT. This gives the protein CASSSGQPINQPQHF.

The table lists this clonotype with a count of one. J is TRBJ2-5 and V is TRBV19; D not resolved. There are 13 residues in the CDR3. Trimming removed 8 bases from V and 0 bases from J, with 10 bases in between. The germline V gene has CDR1 LNHDA and CDR2 SQIVND (reference sequence). This chain's CDR3 is CASGRAYQETQYF. In DNA, the CDR3 is TGTGCCAGTGGCCGGGCGTACCAAGAGACCCAGTACTTC. The full variable domain, rest sourced from reference TRBV19 and TRBJ2-5, is DGGITQSPKYLFRKEGQNVTLSCEQNLNHDAMYWYRQDPGQGLRLIYYSQIVNDFQKGDIAEGYSVSREKKESFPLTVTSAQKNPTAFYLCASGRAYQETQYFGPGTRLLVL.